Below are 24 T cell receptor beta chains sequenced from a single sample in a study of cytomegalovirus exposure and HLA in healthy donors. PCR was performed using 60 Vbeta and 13 Jbeta primers. The repertoire was sequenced with immunoSEQ multiplex PCR; TCRdb's copy has only in-frame clones and lacks some. The sample records around 150,000 clones, more than 65% being singletons. The sample comprised PBMCs. The receptors were sampled from a man in his forties or fifties in good health and CMV-seropositive.

The V gene is TRBV7-8, the J gene TRBJ2-4; 12 nucleotides line up with TRBD1. The trim removed 0 bases at V and 9 bases at J, leaving 12 bases unmatched. This CDR3 has 18 amino acids. Germline values: CDR1 SGHVS, CDR2 FQNEAQ. The CDR3: CASSLASGQGAREAIQYF. The CDR3 DNA reads TGTGCCAGCAGCTTAGCGTCGGGACAGGGGGCGAGAGAGGCCATTCAGTACTTC. The full variable domain, its missing parts supplied by reference TRBV7-8 and TRBJ2-4, is GAGVSQSPRYKVAKRGQDVALRCDPISGHVSLFWYQQALGQGPEFLTYFQNEAQLDKSGLPSDRFFAERPEGSVSTLKIQRTQQEDSAVYLCASSLASGQGAREAIQYFGAGTRLSVL.

J is TRBJ1-2 and V is TRBV5-5; D ambiguous. V dropped 0 bases and J dropped 8 bases, with 11 bases sitting between them. Germline V lookup: CDR1 SGHKS, CDR2 YYEKEE (reference sequence). There are 13 residues in the CDR3. The CDR3 spells CASSLETSRGYTF. In nucleotides, the CDR3 is TGTGCCAGCAGCTTGGAAACGAGCAGGGGCTACACCTTC.

CDR3 residues: CASSYYGAAINEQFF. In nucleotides, the CDR3 is TGTGCCAGCAGTTACTATGGAGCGGCAATAAATGAGCAGTTCTTC. The rearrangement links TRBV6-5 to TRBJ2-1; D is perhaps TRBD2 (5 bases). The CDR3 has 15 amino acids. Trimming took off 1 base at V and 7 bases at J, with 14 bases between the two ends. Per the germline V gene, CDR1 is MNHEY and CDR2 is SVGAGI.

The gene calls are TRBV5-1 and TRBJ1-6; maybe TRBD1 (6 bases). CDR1 and CDR2 from the germline V gene are SGHRS and YFSETQ. Trimming removed 4 bases at V and 7 bases at J, with 15 bases between. The CDR3 contains 15 residues. CDR3 coding DNA: TGCGCCAGCAGCGTACAGGGCATGGCAAATTCACCCCTCCACTTT. This encodes CASSVQGMANSPLHF.

The genes are TRBV5-1 and TRBJ1-1; 12 bases agree with TRBD1. J gave up 1 base and V 0 bases, and 7 bases lay outside the gene matches. The CDR3 contains 18 residues. The V gene's germline CDR1 is SGHRS and CDR2 YFSETQ. CDR3 in amino acids: CASSLAGTGGVGNTEAFF. The CDR3 region has the DNA TGCGCCAGCAGCTTGGCTGGGACAGGGGGCGTCGGGAACACTGAAGCTTTCTTT.

On this clone itself: This same CDR3 is encoded by further DNA sequences in the sample. The chain combines TRBV6-4 with TRBJ1-5; D is unresolved. Germline loops: CDR1 MRHNA, CDR2 SNTAGT. The CDR3 is made up of 14 amino acids. V gave up 6 bases and J gave up 0 bases, with 9 bases separating them. The CDR3 nucleotides read TGTGCCAGCAGCAGAAGTTATAGCAATCAGCCCCAGCATTTT. It encodes CASSRSYSNQPQHF.

The chain joins TRBV7-3 to TRBJ1-2; 7 bases agree with TRBD1. CDR3 size: 13 residues. From germline, CDR1 is SGHTA and CDR2 FQGTGA. Trimming cost V 5 bases and J 4 bases; bases outside gene matches: 4. This CDR3 is CASSPTGVYGYTF. The DNA of the CDR3 is TGTGCCAGCAGCCCTACAGGGGTCTATGGCTACACCTTC.

V is TRBV21-1 and J is TRBJ2-1; the DNA was not used to check the table's D call, TRBD2. TRBV21-1 is annotated as a pseudogene. The CDR3 has 12 residues. CDR3 residues: CASSKPVNEQFF. The CDR3 bases are TGTGCCAGCAGCAAGCCGGTGAATGAGCAGTTCTTC.

This clone was counted only a few times. This rearrangement joins TRBV7-8 to TRBJ2-7; 7 bases fit TRBD1. Per the germline V gene, CDR1 is SGHVS and CDR2 is FQNEAQ. The trim removed 4 bases at V and 6 bases at J, leaving 12 bases unmatched. This CDR3 contains 15 residues. CDR3 DNA: TGTGCCAGCAGCTCGGAACGCCCTCGGGACAGCGAGCAGTACTTC. As protein: CASSSERPRDSEQYF. Based on the CDR3 plus reference TRBV7-8 and TRBJ2-7, the full variable domain is GAGVSQSPRYKVAKRGQDVALRCDPISGHVSLFWYQQALGQGPEFLTYFQNEAQLDKSGLPSDRFFAERPEGSVSTLKIQRTQQEDSAVYLCASSSERPRDSEQYFGPGTRLTVT.

The chain links TRBV5-1 to TRBJ2-2, with 14 bases lining up with TRBD2. Germline lookup yields CDR1 SGHRS and CDR2 YFSETQ. The CDR3 loop spans 16 amino acids. The V and J ends lost 4 bases and 7 bases, in that order; junction bases with no gene match: 6. As DNA, the CDR3 is TGCGCCAGCAGCACGGGGACTAGCGGGAGTGGCGGGGAGCTGTTTTTT. It yields the protein CASSTGTSGSGGELFF.

The V gene is TRBV5-6, the J gene TRBJ2-3, with TRBD2 matching over 9 bases. This CDR3 region has 16 residues. V trimming: 3 bases; J trimming: 9 bases; junction bases outside the gene matches: 14. Per the germline V gene, CDR1 is SGHDT and CDR2 is YYEEEE. The CDR3 DNA reads TGTGCCAGCAGCTCAAACGCCGGGACTAGCTTGTACACGCAGTATTTT. This translates into CASSSNAGTSLYTQYF.

This sequence joins TRBV9 and TRBJ1-5; TRBD1 matches 9 bases. V gave up 4 bases and J gave up 3 bases; unmatched junction bases: 2. Germline-derived CDR1 and CDR2 are SGDLS and YYNGEE. This CDR3 has 14 residues. CDR3 sequence (DNA): TGTGCCAGCAGCCGGGACAGGGTCAATCAGCCCCAGCATTTT. It is translated as CASSRDRVNQPQHF.

The chain employs TRBV13 and TRBJ1-1; TRBD1 matches 8 bases. Germline trimming cut 5 bases from V and 7 bases from J; bases unmatched to any gene: 15. The V gene's germline CDR1 is PRHDT and CDR2 FYEKMQ (reference sequence). The CDR3 loop spans 16 amino acids. In nucleotides, the CDR3 is TGTGCCAGCAGCACCTGGGACAGGCCGAGACAGTATGAAGCTTTCTTT. Translating gives CASSTWDRPRQYEAFF.

The chain combines TRBV5-1 with TRBJ2-1, with 7 bases lining up with TRBD2. This CDR3 is 14 amino acids long. Looked up from germline, CDR1 is SGHRS and CDR2 is YFSETQ. V lost 4 bases, J lost 5 bases, and 6 bases stayed unmatched. The CDR3 loop reads CASSPASGNNEQFF. CDR3 sequence (DNA): TGCGCCAGCAGCCCGGCTAGCGGAAACAATGAGCAGTTCTTC.

In nucleotides, the CDR3 is TGTGCCAGCAGCCCACTAGCGGGAGCAGGGGATACGCAGTATTTT. Amino acids: CASSPLAGAGDTQYF. The chain has TRBV5-6 and TRBJ2-3, with 11 nucleotides matching TRBD2. The CDR3 consists of 15 residues. Germline V CDR1 and CDR2: SGHDT, YYEEEE. Trimming removed 4 bases from V and 6 bases from J; junction bases left unmatched: 7.

This sequence joins TRBV6-5 and TRBJ1-1, with 9 bases fitting TRBD1. This CDR3 is 14 amino acids long. Germline V lookup: CDR1 MNHEY, CDR2 SVGAGI. The junction had 3 bases not matched to a gene; V was cut back by 6 bases and J by 1 base. CDR3 residues: CASSGQGTNTEAFF. CDR3 nucleotides: TGTGCCAGCAGCGGACAGGGGACGAACACTGAAGCTTTCTTT.

The chain recombines TRBV4-1 with TRBJ2-5; a possible D gene is TRBD1 (5 bases). CDR1 and CDR2 (germline): MGHRA, YSYEKL. This CDR3 is 14 amino acids long. Trimming left V 5 bases short and J 2 bases short, with 12 bases between. The CDR3 coding sequence is TGCGCCAGCAGCTATGCAGGGCTACAAGAGACCCAGTACTTC. Residues: CASSYAGLQETQYF.

This clone was seen only a few times. J is TRBJ2-5 and V is TRBV5-1, with 15 bases identical to TRBD2. CDR3 length: 17 residues. Germline CDR1 SGHRS, CDR2 YFSETQ. V gave up 4 bases and J gave up 5 bases; unmatched junction bases: 9. CDR3 nucleotides: TGCGCCAGCAGCCTCTGGACTAGCGGGAGGGCCCATGAGACCCAGTACTTC. This translates into CASSLWTSGRAHETQYF.

The chain recombines TRBV7-9 with TRBJ2-1; 7 bases match TRBD1. This CDR3 has 15 amino acids. Germline V CDR1 and CDR2: SEHNR, FQNEAQ (reference sequence). The junction had 11 bases not matched to a gene; V was cut back by 6 bases and J by 6 bases. Here the CDR3 reads CASSHAGAGGNEQFF. The CDR3 DNA follows: TGTGCCAGCAGTCACGCAGGGGCAGGGGGCAATGAGCAGTTCTTC.

This clone was counted once. V gene TRBV7-2 combines with J gene TRBJ2-7, with TRBD2 matching 11 bases. This CDR3 is built from 16 residues. V lost 3 bases, J lost 2 bases, and 6 bases stayed unmatched. Germline lookup yields CDR1 SGHTA and CDR2 FQGNSA. Here the CDR3 reads CASSLSGTSGPYEQYF. In nucleotides, the CDR3 is TGTGCCAGCAGCTTGTCCGGGACTAGCGGTCCCTACGAGCAGTACTTC.

The V gene is TRBV11-2, the J gene TRBJ1-2; TRBD1 is a possible D gene (5 bases). The CDR3 runs 14 residues. CDR1 is SGHAT and CDR2 is FQNNGV in the germline V gene. Trimming shortened V by 3 bases and J by 4 bases, and 12 bases separated the two germline ends. The CDR3 bases are TGTGCCAGCAGCTTTTCAGGGTCGGGCTATGGCTACACCTTC. Amino acids: CASSFSGSGYGYTF.

This clone was counted only a few times. The V gene is TRBV27, the J gene TRBJ2-1, with D uncertain. Trimming removed 8 bases from V and 3 bases from J, with 8 bases in between. In germline, CDR1 is MNHEY, CDR2 SMNVEV (reference sequence). CDR3 length: 12 residues. Here the CDR3 reads CASWQNYNEQFF. CDR3 nucleotides: TGTGCCAGCTGGCAGAACTACAATGAGCAGTTCTTC.

This sequence joins TRBV5-1 and TRBJ1-2; the match to TRBD1 covers 7 bases. CDR1 and CDR2 from the germline V gene are SGHRS and YFSETQ. The CDR3 has 13 amino acids. The V and J ends lost 4 bases and 2 bases, in that order; junction bases with no gene match: 2. DNA for the CDR3: TGCGCCAGCAGCCCGACAGGGAACTATGGCTACACCTTC. This encodes CASSPTGNYGYTF.

The chain has TRBV9 and TRBJ1-1; the D gene is possibly TRBD1 (6 bases). This CDR3 is built from 16 residues. Germline CDR1 reads SGDLS; CDR2 reads YYNGEE. Trimming shortened V by 4 bases and J by 1 base, and 17 bases separated the two germline ends. CDR3 nucleotide sequence: TGTGCCAGCAGCCCGGTAGGGCAGGGGTCGAACACTGAAGCTTTCTTT. Translation gives CASSPVGQGSNTEAFF.